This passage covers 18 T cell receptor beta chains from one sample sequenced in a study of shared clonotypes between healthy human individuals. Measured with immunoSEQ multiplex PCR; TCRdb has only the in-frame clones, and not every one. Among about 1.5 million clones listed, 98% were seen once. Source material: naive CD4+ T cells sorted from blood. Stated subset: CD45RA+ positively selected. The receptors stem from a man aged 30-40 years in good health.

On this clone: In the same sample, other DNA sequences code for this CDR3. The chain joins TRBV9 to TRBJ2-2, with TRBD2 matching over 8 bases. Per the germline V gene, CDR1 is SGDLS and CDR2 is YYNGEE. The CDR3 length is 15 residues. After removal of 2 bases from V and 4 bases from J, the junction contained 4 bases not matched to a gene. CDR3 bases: TGTGCCAGCAGCGTTGGCGGGAGGTCCACCGGGGAGCTGTTTTTT. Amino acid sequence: CASSVGGRSTGELFF.

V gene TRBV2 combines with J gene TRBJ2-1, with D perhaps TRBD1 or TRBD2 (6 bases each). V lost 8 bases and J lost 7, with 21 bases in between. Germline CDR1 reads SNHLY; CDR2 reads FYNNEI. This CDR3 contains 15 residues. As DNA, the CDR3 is TGTGCCAGCCGGAAGGGGGGCGGACTGGGGAATGAGCAGTTCTTC. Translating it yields CASRKGGGLGNEQFF.

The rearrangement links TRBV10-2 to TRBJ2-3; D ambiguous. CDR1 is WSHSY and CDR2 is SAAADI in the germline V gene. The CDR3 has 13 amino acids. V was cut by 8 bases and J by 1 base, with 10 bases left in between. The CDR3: CASLGKGTDTQYF. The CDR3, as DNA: TGCGCCAGCCTGGGAAAGGGCACAGATACGCAGTATTTT.

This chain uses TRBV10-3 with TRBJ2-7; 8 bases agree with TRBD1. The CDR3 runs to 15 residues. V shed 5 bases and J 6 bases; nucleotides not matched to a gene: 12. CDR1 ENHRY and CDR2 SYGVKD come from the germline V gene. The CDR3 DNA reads TGTGCCATCAGTCGGAATCCGGGACAGGATTCCGAGCAGTACTTC. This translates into CAISRNPGQDSEQYF.

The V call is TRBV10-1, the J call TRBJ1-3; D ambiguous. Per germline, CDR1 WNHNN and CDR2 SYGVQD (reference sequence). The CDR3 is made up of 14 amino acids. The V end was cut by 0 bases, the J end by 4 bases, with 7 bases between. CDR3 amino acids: CASSESQVGNTIYF. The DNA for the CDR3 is TGCGCCAGCAGTGAGTCGCAAGTAGGAAACACCATATATTTT.

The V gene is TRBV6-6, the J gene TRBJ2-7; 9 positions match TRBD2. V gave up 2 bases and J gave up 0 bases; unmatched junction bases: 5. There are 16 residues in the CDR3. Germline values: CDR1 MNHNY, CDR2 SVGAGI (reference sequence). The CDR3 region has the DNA TGTGCCAGCAGTTACCCCAGCGGGAGGACCTCCTACGAGCAGTACTTC. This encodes CASSYPSGRTSYEQYF.

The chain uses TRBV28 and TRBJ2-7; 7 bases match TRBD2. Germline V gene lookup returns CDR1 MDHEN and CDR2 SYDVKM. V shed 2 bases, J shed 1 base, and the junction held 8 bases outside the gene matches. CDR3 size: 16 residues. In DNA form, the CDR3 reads TGTGCCAGCAGTTTAAGCGGGACTACCCAATCCTACGAGCAGTACTTC. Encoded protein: CASSLSGTTQSYEQYF. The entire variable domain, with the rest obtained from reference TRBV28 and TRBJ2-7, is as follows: DVKVTQSSRYLVKRTGEKVFLECVQDMDHENMFWYRQDPGLGLRLIYFSYDVKMKEKGDIPEGYSVSREKKERFSLILESASTNQTSMYLCASSLSGTTQSYEQYFGPGTRLTVT.

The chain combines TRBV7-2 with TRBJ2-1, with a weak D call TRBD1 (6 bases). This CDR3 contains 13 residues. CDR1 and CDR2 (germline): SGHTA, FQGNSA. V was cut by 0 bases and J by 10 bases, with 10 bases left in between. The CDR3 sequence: CASSLASGTEQFF. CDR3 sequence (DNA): TGTGCCAGCAGCTTAGCCTCCGGGACAGAGCAGTTCTTC.

The CDR3 DNA is TGTGCCAGCAGCACATTAGGGGGAGGACGGACCGGGGAGCTGTTTTTT. Its protein is CASSTLGGGRTGELFF. The V call is TRBV5-4, the J call TRBJ2-2, with D possibly being TRBD1 or TRBD2 (6 bases each). The CDR3 extends over 16 amino acids. Trimming cost V 4 bases and J 5 bases, with 18 bases left between them. Germline V lookup: CDR1 SGHNT, CDR2 YYREEE (reference sequence).

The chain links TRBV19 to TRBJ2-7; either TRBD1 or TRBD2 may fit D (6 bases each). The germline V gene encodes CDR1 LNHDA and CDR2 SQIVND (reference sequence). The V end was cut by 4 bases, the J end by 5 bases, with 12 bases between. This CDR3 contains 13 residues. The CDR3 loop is CASSTLGGNEQYF. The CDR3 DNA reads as TGTGCCAGTAGTACCTTGGGGGGCAACGAGCAGTACTTC.

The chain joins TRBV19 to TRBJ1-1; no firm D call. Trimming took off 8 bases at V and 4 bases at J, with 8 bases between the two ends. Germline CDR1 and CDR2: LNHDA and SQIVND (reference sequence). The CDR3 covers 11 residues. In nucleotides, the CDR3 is TGTGCCAGTGGGGAGGGCACTGAAGCTTTCTTT. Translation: CASGEGTEAFF.

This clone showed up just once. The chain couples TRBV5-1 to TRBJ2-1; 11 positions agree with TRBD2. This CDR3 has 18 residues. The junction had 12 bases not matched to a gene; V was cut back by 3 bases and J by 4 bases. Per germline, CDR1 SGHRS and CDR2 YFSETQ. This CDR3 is CASSSDLTSGRPYNEQFF. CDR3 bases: TGCGCCAGCAGCTCGGACCTTACTAGCGGGAGACCATACAATGAGCAGTTCTTC.

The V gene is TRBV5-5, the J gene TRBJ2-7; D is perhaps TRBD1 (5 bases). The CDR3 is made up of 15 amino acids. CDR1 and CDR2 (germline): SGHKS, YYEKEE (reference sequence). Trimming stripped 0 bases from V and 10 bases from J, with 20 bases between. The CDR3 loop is CASSLDVGAGLSQYF. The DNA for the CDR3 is TGTGCCAGCAGCTTGGACGTAGGGGCAGGGCTCTCTCAGTACTTC.

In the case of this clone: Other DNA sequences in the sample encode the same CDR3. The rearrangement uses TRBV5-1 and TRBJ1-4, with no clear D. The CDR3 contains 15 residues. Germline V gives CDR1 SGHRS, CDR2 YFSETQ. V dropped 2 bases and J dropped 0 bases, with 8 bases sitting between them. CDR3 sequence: CASSLSGTTNEKLFF. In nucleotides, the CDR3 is TGCGCCAGCAGCTTATCAGGCACAACTAATGAAAAACTGTTTTTT.

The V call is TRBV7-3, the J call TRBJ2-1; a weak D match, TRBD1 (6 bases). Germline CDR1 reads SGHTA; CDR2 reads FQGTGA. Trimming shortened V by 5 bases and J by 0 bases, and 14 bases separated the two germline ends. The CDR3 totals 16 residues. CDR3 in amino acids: CASSRTGLSSYNEQFF. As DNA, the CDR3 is TGTGCCAGCAGCCGAACAGGGTTGAGCTCCTACAATGAGCAGTTCTTC.

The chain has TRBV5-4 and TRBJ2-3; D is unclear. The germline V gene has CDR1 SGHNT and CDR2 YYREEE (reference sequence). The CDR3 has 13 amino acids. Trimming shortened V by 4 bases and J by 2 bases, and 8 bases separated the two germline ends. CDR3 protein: CASSPSLTDTQYF. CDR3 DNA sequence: TGTGCCAGCAGCCCTTCTCTCACAGATACGCAGTATTTT.

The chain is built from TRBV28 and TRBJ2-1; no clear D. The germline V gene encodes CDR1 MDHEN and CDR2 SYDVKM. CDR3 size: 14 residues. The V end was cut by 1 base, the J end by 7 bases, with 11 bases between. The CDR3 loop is CASSLYLPQNEQFF. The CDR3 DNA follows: TGTGCCAGCAGTTTATACCTTCCACAAAATGAGCAGTTCTTC.

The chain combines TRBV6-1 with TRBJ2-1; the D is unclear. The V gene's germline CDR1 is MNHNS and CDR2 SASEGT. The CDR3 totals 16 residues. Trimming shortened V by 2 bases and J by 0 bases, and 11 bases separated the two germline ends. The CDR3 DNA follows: TGTGCCAGCAGTGAATTGAAGTTTAGCTCCTACAATGAGCAGTTCTTC. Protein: CASSELKFSSYNEQFF.